The next 17 T cell receptor beta chains were all read from a single sample in a study of cytomegalovirus exposure and HLA in healthy donors. Produced via immunoSEQ multiplex PCR; TCRdb's table is partial and in-frame only. The data contain 120,000 or so clones, 86% of them singletons. The sample taken for sequencing was PBMCs. The receptors originated from a man between 18 and 29 years old in good health and CMV-seronegative.

V and J are TRBV5-8 and TRBJ2-7, with a possible D match to TRBD2 (5 bases). CDR3 size: 15 residues. V lost 4 bases and J 3 bases, leaving 17 bases between the germline ends. The V gene's germline CDR1 is SGHTS and CDR2 YDEGEE. The DNA for the CDR3 is TGTGCCAGCAGCGATTTTCCGGGAAACCTCTACGAGCAGTACTTC. Its protein is CASSDFPGNLYEQYF.

V and J are TRBV5-1 and TRBJ2-7, with 7 bases fitting TRBD1. V was pared by 4 bases and J by 0 bases, with 13 bases of the junction left unmatched. CDR1 SGHRS and CDR2 YFSETQ come from the germline V gene. The CDR3 is 17 residues long. CDR3 in DNA: TGCGCCAGCAGCCTCAACCGGGACAGCACCCTCTCCTACGAGCAGTACTTC. Residues: CASSLNRDSTLSYEQYF.

The rearrangement uses TRBV5-1 and TRBJ1-1; tentative D call: TRBD1 (6 bases). CDR1 and CDR2 (germline): SGHRS, YFSETQ. The CDR3 spans 15 residues. Trimming stripped 2 bases from V and 1 base from J, with 12 bases between. The CDR3 protein is CASSFVGQPNTEAFF. The CDR3 coding sequence is TGCGCCAGCAGCTTCGTCGGACAGCCGAACACTGAAGCTTTCTTT.

The rearrangement joins TRBV7-9 to TRBJ2-7, with D tentatively TRBD1 (7 bases). V was trimmed by 5 bases and J by 2 bases, leaving 16 bases between them. CDR3 size: 15 residues. CDR1 and CDR2 from the germline V gene are SEHNR and FQNEAQ (reference sequence). The CDR3 DNA follows: TGTGCCAGCAGCCCCGGAGGGACAGTTCCCTACGAGCAGTACTTC. Its translation is CASSPGGTVPYEQYF.

This clone was picked up a small number of times. The chain carries TRBV5-1 and TRBJ2-5; 12 bases match TRBD2. The trim removed 0 bases at V and 1 base at J, leaving 1 base unmatched. The CDR3 consists of 16 residues. The V gene's germline CDR1 is SGHRS and CDR2 YFSETQ. The CDR3 sequence: CASSLELAGGQETQYF. CDR3 DNA sequence: TGCGCCAGCAGCTTGGAACTAGCGGGGGGCCAAGAGACCCAGTACTTC.

This chain links TRBV6-5 with TRBJ2-6; D might be TRBD1 (6 bases). CDR3 size: 15 residues. V was clipped by 6 bases and J by 2 bases, with 11 bases between them. Germline V gene sequence: CDR1 MNHEY, CDR2 SVGAGI. The CDR3 loop is CASSRTAPGANVLTF. CDR3 DNA: TGTGCCAGCAGCCGGACAGCCCCTGGGGCCAACGTCCTGACTTTC.

This chain links TRBV6-6 with TRBJ2-7; D not resolved. CDR1 and CDR2 from the germline V gene are MNHNY and SVGAGI (reference sequence). V was clipped by 7 bases and J by 1 base, with 8 bases between them. There are 12 residues in the CDR3. CDR3 sequence: CASNGLSYEQYF. The CDR3, as DNA: TGTGCCAGCAACGGTTTGTCCTACGAGCAGTACTTC.

The V call is TRBV6-5, the J call TRBJ1-4, with 8 nucleotides matching TRBD1. The length of the CDR3 is 15 residues. Per germline, CDR1 MNHEY and CDR2 SVGAGI. Trimming at V came to 7 bases and at J to 4 bases, leaving 8 bases not matched to a gene. The CDR3 bases are TGTGCCAGCAAACAACTGACAGGGGATAATGAAAAACTGTTTTTT. It specifies CASKQLTGDNEKLFF.

This clone was seen a handful of times. The CDR3 nucleotides read TGTGCCAGCAACCTTGGGGGCGGTCCTGGCTACACCTTC. Protein: CASNLGGGPGYTF. V and J are TRBV9 and TRBJ1-2; D possibly corresponds to TRBD1 (6 bases). Trimming took 6 bases from V and 7 from J, leaving 16 bases between them. The CDR3 covers 13 residues. Germline V gives CDR1 SGDLS, CDR2 YYNGEE. The variable domain in full, with the rest retrieved from reference TRBV9 and TRBJ1-2, is DSGVTQTPKHLITATGQRVTLRCSPRSGDLSVYWYQQSLDQGLQFLIQYYNGEERAKGNILERFSAQQFPDLHSELNLSSLELGDSALYFCASNLGGGPGYTFGSGTRLTVV.

V usage is TRBV30 and J usage is TRBJ2-7, with TRBD1 as a possible D gene (5 bases). Germline CDR1 is GTSNPN and CDR2 is SVGIG (reference sequence). CDR3 length: 12 amino acids. With 6 bases removed from V and 2 bases from J, the gap between germline ends came to 11 bases. This chain's CDR3 is CACYTGTYEQYF. Written as DNA, the CDR3 is TGTGCCTGTTATACAGGTACCTACGAGCAGTACTTC.

The chain joins TRBV6-5 to TRBJ2-3; 11 bases match TRBD2. The CDR3 loop spans 14 amino acids. With V trimmed by 2 bases and J by 14 bases, 9 bases remained unmatched. CDR1 and CDR2 (germline): MNHEY, SVGAGI. DNA for the CDR3: TGTGCCAGCAGTTACGTACGACTAGCGGGATTCTTGTATTTT. Protein sequence: CASSYVRLAGFLYF.

The J gene is TRBJ1-5, the V gene TRBV6-1; D possibly corresponds to TRBD1 (6 bases). Germline V gives CDR1 MNHNS, CDR2 SASEGT. Deletions cut 6 bases from V and 6 bases from J, with 12 bases between. The CDR3 extends over 13 amino acids. CDR3 sequence: CASRQGLSQPQHF. The CDR3 DNA follows: TGTGCCAGCAGACAGGGCTTAAGTCAGCCCCAGCATTTT.

J is TRBJ1-1 and V is TRBV6-1; D call uncertain. Germline V CDR1 and CDR2: MNHNS, SASEGT. The V end lost 3 bases, the J end lost 2 bases, and 10 bases lay between the germline ends. The CDR3 is made up of 14 amino acids. CDR3 amino acids: CASSELTENTEAFF. In nucleotides, the CDR3 is TGTGCCAGCAGTGAGCTTACAGAAAACACTGAAGCTTTCTTT.

This clone appeared once. CDR3 nucleotides: TGCGCCAGCAGCCAAGATCTCCGACAGGGAGTAATGGCTTTCTTT. This encodes CASSQDLRQGVMAFF. V and J are TRBV4-1 and TRBJ1-1, with TRBD1 identical over 7 bases. Germline values: CDR1 MGHRA, CDR2 YSYEKL. The CDR3 length is 15 residues. Trimming removed 0 bases from V and 11 bases from J; junction bases left unmatched: 12.

The chain has TRBV27 and TRBJ2-2, with no clear D. CDR1 MNHEY and CDR2 SMNVEV come from the germline V gene (reference sequence). The CDR3 spans 11 residues. V lost 3 bases, J lost 8 bases, and 4 bases lay in between. The DNA for the CDR3 is TGTGCCAGCAGTTTTTCAGGGGAGCTGTTTTTT. Translating it yields CASSFSGELFF.

The rearrangement links TRBV11-3 to TRBJ2-5, with TRBD2 identical over 12 bases. The CDR3 has 14 amino acids. Germline V gene sequence: CDR1 SGHNT, CDR2 YENEEA. V shed 3 bases, J shed 4 bases, and the junction held 0 bases outside the gene matches. The CDR3 loop reads CASSLTSGGETQYF. The CDR3 DNA reads as TGTGCCAGCAGCTTGACTAGCGGGGGAGAGACCCAGTACTTC.

The rearrangement joins TRBV5-1 to TRBJ2-7, with D tentatively TRBD2 (6 bases). The germline V gene encodes CDR1 SGHRS and CDR2 YFSETQ. The CDR3 totals 12 residues. Trimming took off 7 bases at V and 6 bases at J, with 14 bases between the two ends. This CDR3 reads CASLRRGSEQYF. CDR3 in DNA: TGCGCCAGCCTTCGGAGGGGTAGCGAGCAGTACTTC.